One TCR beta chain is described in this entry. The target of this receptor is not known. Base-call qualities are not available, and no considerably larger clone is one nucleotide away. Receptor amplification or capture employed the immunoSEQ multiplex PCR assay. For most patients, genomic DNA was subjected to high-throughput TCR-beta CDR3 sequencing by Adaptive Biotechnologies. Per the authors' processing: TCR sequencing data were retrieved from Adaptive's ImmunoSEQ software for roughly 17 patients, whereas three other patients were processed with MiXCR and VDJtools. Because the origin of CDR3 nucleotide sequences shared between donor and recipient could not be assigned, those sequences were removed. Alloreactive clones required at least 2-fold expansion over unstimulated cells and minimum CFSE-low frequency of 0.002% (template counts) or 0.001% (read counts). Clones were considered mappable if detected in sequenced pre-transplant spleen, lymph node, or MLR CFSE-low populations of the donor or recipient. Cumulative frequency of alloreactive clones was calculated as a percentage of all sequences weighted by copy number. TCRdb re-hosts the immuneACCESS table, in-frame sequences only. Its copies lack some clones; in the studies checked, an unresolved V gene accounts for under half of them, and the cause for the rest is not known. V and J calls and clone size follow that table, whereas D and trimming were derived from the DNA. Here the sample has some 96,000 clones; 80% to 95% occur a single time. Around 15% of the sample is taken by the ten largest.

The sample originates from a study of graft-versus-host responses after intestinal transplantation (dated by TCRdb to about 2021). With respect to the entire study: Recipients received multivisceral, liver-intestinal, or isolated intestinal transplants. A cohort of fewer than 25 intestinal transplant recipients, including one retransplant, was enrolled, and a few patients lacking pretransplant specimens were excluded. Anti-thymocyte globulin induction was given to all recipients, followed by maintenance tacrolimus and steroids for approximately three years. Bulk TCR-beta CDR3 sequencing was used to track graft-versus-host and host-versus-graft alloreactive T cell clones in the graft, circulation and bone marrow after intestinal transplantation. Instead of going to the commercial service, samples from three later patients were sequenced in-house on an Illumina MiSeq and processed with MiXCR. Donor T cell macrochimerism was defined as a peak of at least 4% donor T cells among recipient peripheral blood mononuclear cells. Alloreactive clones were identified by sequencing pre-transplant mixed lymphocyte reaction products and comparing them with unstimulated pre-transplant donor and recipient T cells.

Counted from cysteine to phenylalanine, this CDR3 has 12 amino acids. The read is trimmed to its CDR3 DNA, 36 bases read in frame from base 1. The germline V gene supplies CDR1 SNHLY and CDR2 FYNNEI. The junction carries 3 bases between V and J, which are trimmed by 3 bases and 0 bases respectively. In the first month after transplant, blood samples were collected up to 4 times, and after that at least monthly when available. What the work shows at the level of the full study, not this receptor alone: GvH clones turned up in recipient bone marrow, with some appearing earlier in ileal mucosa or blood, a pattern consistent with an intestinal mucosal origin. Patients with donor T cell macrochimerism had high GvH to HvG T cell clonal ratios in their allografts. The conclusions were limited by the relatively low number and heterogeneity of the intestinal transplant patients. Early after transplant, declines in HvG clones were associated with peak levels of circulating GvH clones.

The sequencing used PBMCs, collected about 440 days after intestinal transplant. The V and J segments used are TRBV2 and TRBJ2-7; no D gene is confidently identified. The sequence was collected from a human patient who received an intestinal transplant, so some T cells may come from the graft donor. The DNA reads TGTGCCAGCAGTGACTTCTCCTACGAGCAGTACTTC. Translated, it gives CASSDFSYEQYF.